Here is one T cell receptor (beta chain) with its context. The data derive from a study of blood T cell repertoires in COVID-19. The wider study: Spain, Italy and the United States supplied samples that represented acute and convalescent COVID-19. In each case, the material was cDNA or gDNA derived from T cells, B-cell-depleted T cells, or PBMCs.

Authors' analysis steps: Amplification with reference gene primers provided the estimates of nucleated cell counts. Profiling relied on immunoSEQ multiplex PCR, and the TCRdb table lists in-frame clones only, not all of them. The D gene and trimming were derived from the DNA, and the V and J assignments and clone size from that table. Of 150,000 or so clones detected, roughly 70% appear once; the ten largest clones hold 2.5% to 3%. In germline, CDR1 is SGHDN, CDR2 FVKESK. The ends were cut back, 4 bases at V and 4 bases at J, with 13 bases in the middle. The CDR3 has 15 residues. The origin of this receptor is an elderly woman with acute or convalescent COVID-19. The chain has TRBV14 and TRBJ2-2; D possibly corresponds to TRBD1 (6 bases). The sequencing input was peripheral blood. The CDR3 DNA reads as TGTGCCAGCAGCCGACAGGTCATGGGCACCGGGGAGCTGTTTTTT. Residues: CASSRQVMGTGELFF.